This T cell receptor beta chain stems from a study of control samples from healthy donors and cancer patients (dated by TCRdb to 2020 to 2021). Libraries were prepared through the immunoSEQ multiplex PCR assay. Imported from immuneACCESS, the table was reduced by TCRdb to in-frame sequences with V and J called. These copies leave out some clones; in studies compared against another copy, an unresolved V gene accounts for under half, and the cause of the remainder is not known. The sample contains over 150,000 clones, approximately 94% of them found a single time. 1.3% to 1.5% of the sample comes from the top ten. The CDR3 numbers 17 residues from cysteine through phenylalanine. The DNA shown is the 51-base CDR3, in frame from base 1. CDR1 and CDR2 are read off the germline V gene as SGHRS and YFSETQ. Trimmed from V: 0 bases; trimmed from J: 3 bases; junction bases lacking a gene match: 7. As for this clone: Its antigen remains unidentified. Per-base qualities were not stored, and no clone one base away is much larger.

What was sequenced was blood. The rearranged chain carries TRBV5-1 and TRBJ2-1; 9 bases in the junction line up with TRBD1. The source is a man aged 25-40 years in good health. The CDR3 protein is CASSLASVGQGYNEQFF. In nucleotides, the sequence is TGCGCCAGCAGCTTGGCCAGTGTGGGACAGGGCTACAATGAGCAGTTCTTC.